This is a list of T cell receptor beta chains from one sample in a study of response to subunit inactivated influenza vaccine. TCRdb independently ran MiXCR on the RT-PCR reads; one entry per CDR3 protein. Among some 480,000 distinct CDR3 sequences listed, over 9.5% were seen once. Specimen: PBMCs from blood, collected 35 to 45 days after vaccination. These receptors came from a man aged 50 to 59 who received an inactivated influenza vaccine. CDR3s include the opening cysteine and the closing phenylalanine or tryptophan. The D gene is left open where the match is weak. A clone size is listed for some rows: how often the clone was seen (once, few, many), or a class if it is expanded.

V	J	D	length	size	CDR3	DNA
TRBV29-1	TRBJ2-5	.	12	few	CSVEIGLGTQYF	TGCAGCGTTGAAATAGGACTTGGAACCCAGTACTTC
TRBV29-1	TRBJ2-7	.	12	few	CSVVIRGNEQYF	TGCAGCGTTGTTATCAGGGGAAACGAGCAGTACTTC
TRBV12-3/TRBV12-4	TRBJ1-1	.	18	few	CASSPPSRAGPRGTEAFF	TGTGCCAGCAGTCCCCCGTCTAGGGCAGGGCCCCGGGGAACCGAAGCTTTCTTT
TRBV7-9	TRBJ2-2	.	16	.	CASSLTVLANTGELFF	TGTGCCAGCAGCTTAACGGTCTTGGCCAACACCGGGGAGCTGTTTTTT
TRBV4-2	TRBJ1-1	.	13	.	CASSQASGPEAFF	TGTGCCAGCAGCCAAGCCTCGGGCCCTGAAGCTTTCTTT
TRBV7-3	TRBJ2-3	TRBD2	15	.	CASSPVGGGLDTQYF	TGTGCCAGCAGCCCGGTCGGGGGAGGGCTCGATACGCAGTATTTT
TRBV4-3	TRBJ1-6	.	15	.	CASSQDSGVDSPLHF	TGCGCCAGCAGCCAAGATTCGGGGGTGGATTCACCCCTCCACTTT
TRBV5-1	TRBJ2-7	TRBD1	14	few	CASSWTGSTDEQYF	TGCGCCAGCAGCTGGACAGGTTCCACCGACGAGCAGTACTTC
TRBV5-1	TRBJ1-6	.	15	many	CASSRAGTRNSPLHF	TGCGCCAGCAGCAGAGCCGGGACTCGAAATTCACCCCTCCACTTT
TRBV6-1	TRBJ1-3	TRBD1	16	few	CASSQTSGQGRNTIYF	TGTGCCAGCAGTCAAACTTCGGGACAGGGGCGAAACACCATATATTTT